Below, 21 T cell receptor beta chains from the same sample are listed, as sequenced in a study of T cells in Graves' hyperthyroidism and ophthalmopathy. From RNA transcripts, TCR beta CDR3 regions were amplified. First-round RT-PCR of the TCR CDR3 relied on the HTBI primer set. TCRdb re-derived calls from the multiplex PCR reads in MiXCR, one entry per CDR3 protein. The repertoire holds 600,000 to 700,000 distinct CDR3 sequences, under 15% seen once, with 3.5% to 4.5% in the top ten. Sequenced input: blood. The source is a woman between 40 and 55 years old with Graves' ophthalmopathy.

This clonotype was detected many times. The chain carries TRBV3-1 and TRBJ1-1; no firm D call. Germline CDR1 and CDR2: LGHDT and YNNKEL (reference sequence). Trimming pared 3 bases from V and 8 bases from J, leaving 10 bases between. The length of the CDR3 is 12 residues. CDR3 nucleotide sequence: TGTGCCAGCAGCCAGCGGTTAGGGGAAGCTTTCTTT. Translating gives CASSQRLGEAFF.

Ten or more counts support this clonotype. The chain employs TRBV6-5 and TRBJ2-7, with D unclear. The V and J ends lost 0 bases and 0 bases respectively, with 9 bases between them. The germline gives CDR1 MNHEY, CDR2 SVGAGI. The CDR3 length is 15 residues. The CDR3 loop reads CASSYSSSYSYEQYF. CDR3 DNA: TGTGCCAGCAGTTACTCGTCGTCCTACTCCTACGAGCAGTACTTC.

There are a few counts of this clonotype. The chain uses TRBV5-6 and TRBJ1-3; 10 bases match TRBD1. The germline V gene has CDR1 SGHDT and CDR2 YYEEEE. CDR3 size: 18 residues. Trimming removed 5 bases from V and 3 bases from J; junction bases left unmatched: 14. The CDR3 bases are TGTGCCAGCAGTTCCGGGACAGGGGAACCATTAGGTGGAAACACCATATATTTT. This codes for CASSSGTGEPLGGNTIYF.

Points on this clonotype: Since a much larger clone is just one base distant, this may be a read error. The chain couples TRBV13 to TRBJ1-1, with 9 nucleotides matching TRBD1. V shed 5 bases, J shed 3 bases, and the junction held 4 bases outside the gene matches. The germline V gene encodes CDR1 PRHDT and CDR2 FYEKMQ (reference sequence). This CDR3 is 14 amino acids long. This CDR3 reads CASSLRTGDTEAFF. Written as DNA, the CDR3 is TGTGCCAGCAGCCTAAGGACAGGGGACACTGAAGCTTTCTTT.

In its sample, this clonotype was seen a few times. This chain uses TRBV29-1 with TRBJ2-6; D uncertain. V was cut by 6 bases and J by 4 bases, with 4 bases left in between. This CDR3 spans 11 amino acids. CDR1 SQVTM and CDR2 ANQGSEA come from the germline V gene. The CDR3: CSVAGANVLTF. The CDR3 coding sequence is TGCAGCGTAGCAGGGGCCAACGTCCTGACTTTC.

This clonotype was counted many times. V gene TRBV11-2 combines with J gene TRBJ2-7; TRBD2 agrees at 13 bases. Germline loops: CDR1 SGHAT, CDR2 FQNNGV. This CDR3 has 19 amino acids. V gave up 1 base and J gave up 6 bases; unmatched junction bases: 15. CDR3: CASSLVSFVTSGRAAEQYF. Written as DNA, the CDR3 is TGTGCCAGCAGCTTAGTCTCATTCGTCACTAGCGGGAGGGCCGCCGAGCAGTACTTC.

This clonotype was detected ten times or more. V gene TRBV2 combines with J gene TRBJ1-2; the match to TRBD1 covers 8 bases. The V gene end was trimmed by 7 bases and the J gene end by 4 bases; junction bases not matched to a gene: 5. Germline CDR1 reads SNHLY; CDR2 reads FYNNEI. This CDR3 has 13 residues. The CDR3, as DNA: TGTGCCAGCAACAGGGGGACAGGCTATGGCTACACCTTC. This gives the protein CASNRGTGYGYTF. The whole variable domain, remainder taken from reference TRBV2 and TRBJ1-2, is EPEVTQTPSHQVTQMGQEVILRCVPISNHLYFYWYRQILGQKVEFLVSFYNNEISEKSEIFDDQFSVERPDGSNFTLKIRSTKLEDSAMYFCASNRGTGYGYTFGSGTRLTVV.

This clonotype was counted only a few times. This may come from a read error, since a much larger clone is one base off. The V gene is TRBV12-5, the J gene TRBJ2-2, with TRBD1 as a possible D gene (5 bases). V lost 11 bases, J lost 5 bases, and 24 bases lay in between. Looked up from germline, CDR1 is LGHNT and CDR2 is FRNRAP. This CDR3 has 16 amino acids. The CDR3 DNA follows: TGTGCTGGTGCCCCAGCCGGCAGGGTTGGTACCGGGGAGCTGTTTTTT. Protein sequence: CAGAPAGRVGTGELFF.

Many counts were recorded for this clonotype. CDR3 protein: CASFSGGEQYF. In nucleotides, the CDR3 is TGTGCCAGCTTTTCGGGGGGCGAGCAGTACTTC. This sequence joins TRBV6-2 or TRBV6-3 and TRBJ2-7, with 7 bases lining up with TRBD2. The CDR3 contains 11 residues. Trimming cost V 8 bases and J 6 bases; bases outside gene matches: 4. Germline values: CDR1 MNHEY, CDR2 SVGEGT.

Of note for this clonotype: At one end the junction does not follow the germline gene, possibly because of a read error. The gene calls are TRBV7-7 and TRBJ2-5, with D possibly being TRBD2 (6 bases). The CDR3 spans 14 residues. The germline gives CDR1 SSHAT, CDR2 FNYEAQ (reference sequence). In nucleotides, the CDR3 is TGTGCTAGCAGCTTCAGGAGGGATTCGGAGACCCAGTACTTC. Translating gives CASSFRRDSETQYF.

This clonotype was detected many times. J is TRBJ1-1 and V is TRBV6-2 or TRBV6-3, with 7 nucleotides matching TRBD1. There are 13 residues in the CDR3. V lost 2 bases, J lost 5 bases, and 2 bases stayed unmatched. Germline assignment: CDR1 MNHEY and CDR2 SVGEGT. As DNA, the CDR3 is TGTGCCAGCAGTTACGGCAGGGGGACTGAAGCTTTCTTT. This gives the protein CASSYGRGTEAFF.

This clonotype was observed a handful of times. This rearrangement joins TRBV20-1 to TRBJ1-1, with 7 bases aligning to TRBD1. This CDR3 comprises 13 residues. With V trimmed by 6 bases and J by 0 bases, 4 bases remained unmatched. CDR1 is DFQATT, CDR2 SNEGSKA, per germline (reference sequence). CDR3 sequence: CSAFDRVNTEAFF. The CDR3 coding sequence is TGCAGTGCCTTTGACAGGGTGAACACTGAAGCTTTCTTT.

The CDR3 loop reads CASSASGTVSSYEQYF. CDR3 in DNA: TGTGCCAGCAGTGCCTCCGGGACGGTGAGCTCCTACGAGCAGTACTTC. The chain carries TRBV6-4 and TRBJ2-7; D tentatively reads TRBD1 or TRBD2 (5 bases each). Germline CDR1 MRHNA, CDR2 SNTAGT. The length of the CDR3 is 16 residues. V was clipped by 4 bases and J by 0 bases, with 16 bases between them.

There are many counts of this clonotype. Germline is not matched at one junction end, which may reflect a read error. The chain combines TRBV5-1 with TRBJ2-7; 7 positions match TRBD1. This CDR3 is built from 13 residues. CDR1 and CDR2 (germline): SGHRS, YFSETQ. This CDR3 is CASSLDRSNEQYF. The CDR3 DNA reads as TGTGCCAGCAGCTTGGACAGGAGCAACGAGCAGTACTTC.

This clonotype has a count of ten or more. This chain connects TRBV6-2 or TRBV6-3 to TRBJ2-2; 8 nucleotides align to TRBD1. Looked up from germline, CDR1 is MNHEY and CDR2 is SVGEGT. The V segment lost 8 bases and the J segment 4 bases; nucleotides outside the gene matches: 6. The CDR3 loop spans 14 amino acids. CDR3 coding DNA: TGTGCCAGCGAGCGGACAGGGCTCACCGGGGAGCTGTTTTTT. Residues: CASERTGLTGELFF.

V is TRBV28 and J is TRBJ2-7; 8 bases line up with TRBD1. The CDR3 is 13 residues long. Germline CDR1 is MDHEN and CDR2 is SYDVKM. This CDR3 reads CASGQVNSYEQYF. CDR3 bases: TGTGCTTCGGGACAGGTTAATTCCTACGAGCAGTACTTC.

This clonotype was picked up many times. The chain has TRBV29-1 and TRBJ2-7, with 8 positions matching TRBD1. The CDR3 is 15 amino acids. Trimming cost V 1 base and J 5 bases; bases outside gene matches: 10. Germline CDR1 and CDR2: SQVTM and ANQGSEA. The CDR3 region has the DNA TGCAGCGTTGAAGGGGAGGACAGGGCTGTCGACGAGCAGTACTTC. Translated, it gives CSVEGEDRAVDEQYF.

This clonotype showed up just a few times. The chain joins TRBV20-1 to TRBJ2-1; D gene unclear. Per germline, CDR1 DFQATT and CDR2 SNEGSKA (reference sequence). The CDR3 sequence is 16 residues long. With 2 bases removed from V and 4 bases from J, the gap between germline ends came to 18 bases. CDR3 sequence reads: CSARPIVERIYNEQFF. As DNA, the CDR3 is TGCAGTGCTAGACCGATAGTGGAACGGATATACAATGAGCAGTTCTTC.

This clonotype occurred many times. The rearrangement links TRBV6-1 to TRBJ2-7; TRBD2 aligns across 11 bases. The junction had 6 bases not matched to a gene; V was cut back by 8 bases and J by 3 bases. CDR3 size: 14 residues. Germline assignment: CDR1 MNHNS and CDR2 SASEGT. This chain's CDR3 is CASRVAGGDYEQYF. CDR3 in DNA: TGTGCCAGCCGGGTAGCGGGAGGGGACTACGAGCAGTACTTC.

This clonotype has at least ten counts. The chain is built from TRBV19 and TRBJ1-1, with D possibly being TRBD1 (6 bases). Trimming cost V 8 bases and J 4 bases, with 8 bases left between them. Germline CDR1 LNHDA, CDR2 SQIVND (reference sequence). The CDR3 totals 11 residues. CDR3 bases: TGTGCCAGTTTGGACAGCACTGAAGCTTTCTTT. Translation: CASLDSTEAFF.

This clonotype was seen many times. The rearrangement joins TRBV14 to TRBJ2-7, with unresolved D. Germline CDR1 reads SGHDN; CDR2 reads FVKESK. The CDR3 contains 11 residues. Between the trimmed V and J ends, which lost 1 base and 6 bases, there was a span of 4 bases. The CDR3 DNA reads TGTGCCAGCAGCCAAGGTTTCGAGCAGTACTTC. Protein: CASSQGFEQYF.